This TCR beta chain was sequenced in a study of blood T cell repertoires in COVID-19. Study-wide context: T cells, B-cell-depleted T cells, or PBMCs supplied cDNA or gDNA.

As handled by the study authors: By means of reference gene primer amplification, nucleated cell counts were estimated. TCRdb's copy holds only in-frame clones and misses some; the assay was immunoSEQ multiplex PCR. V and J calls and clone size come straight from that table; D and trimming were deduced from the DNA. The profile covers more than 150,000 clones, with roughly four fifths appearing a single time and 9% to 15% taken by the ten largest. Enrollment of patients from Seattle took place during active infection, with longitudinal follow-up. The ends lost 3 bases at V and 3 bases at J; junction bases unmatched: 14. From germline, CDR1 is KGHSH and CDR2 LQKENI. The CDR3 loop spans 18 amino acids.

The origin of this receptor is an elderly woman with COVID-19, enrolled during active disease. The sequenced sample was peripheral blood. The J gene is TRBJ2-7, the V gene TRBV18; 10 bases match TRBD1. The CDR3 is CASSPGQGILPRDYEQYF. The CDR3 DNA reads TGTGCCAGCTCACCGGGACAGGGGATACTACCTAGAGACTACGAGCAGTACTTC.